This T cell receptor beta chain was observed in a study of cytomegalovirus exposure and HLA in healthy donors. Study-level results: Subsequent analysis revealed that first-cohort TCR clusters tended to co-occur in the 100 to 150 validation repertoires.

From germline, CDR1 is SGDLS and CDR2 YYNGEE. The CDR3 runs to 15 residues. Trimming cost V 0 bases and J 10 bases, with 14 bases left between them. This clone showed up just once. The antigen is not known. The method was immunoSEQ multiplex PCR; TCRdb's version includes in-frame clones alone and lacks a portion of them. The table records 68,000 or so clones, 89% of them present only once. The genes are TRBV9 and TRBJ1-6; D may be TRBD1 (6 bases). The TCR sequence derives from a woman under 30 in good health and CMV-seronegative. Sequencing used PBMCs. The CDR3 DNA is TGTGCCAGCAGCGTAGAGGGCAGGGGAATCTCACCCCTCCACTTT. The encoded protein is CASSVEGRGISPLHF.